This TCR beta chain was profiled in a study of monozygotic twins with inflammatory bowel disease. Comment on this clonotype: The antigen remains unidentified.

TCRdb reworked the 5' RACE reads into one entry per CDR3 protein, no DNA. The listing contains 150,000 to 200,000 distinct CDR3 sequences. The study's findings and limits: Treatment differences in immunosuppression may have added variability to the repertoires of patients.

Germline loops: CDR1 SGHDT, CDR2 YYEEEE. The CDR3 spans 17 residues. The sample taken for sequencing was blood. The sequence was obtained from a human donor with ulcerative colitis or Crohn's disease, or a healthy co-twin of an affected twin (not recorded which). The genes are TRBV5-6 and TRBJ1-5; TCRdb reports TRBD1, a call that lacks DNA to check it against. The CDR3: CASSSSGTGSFNQPQHF.